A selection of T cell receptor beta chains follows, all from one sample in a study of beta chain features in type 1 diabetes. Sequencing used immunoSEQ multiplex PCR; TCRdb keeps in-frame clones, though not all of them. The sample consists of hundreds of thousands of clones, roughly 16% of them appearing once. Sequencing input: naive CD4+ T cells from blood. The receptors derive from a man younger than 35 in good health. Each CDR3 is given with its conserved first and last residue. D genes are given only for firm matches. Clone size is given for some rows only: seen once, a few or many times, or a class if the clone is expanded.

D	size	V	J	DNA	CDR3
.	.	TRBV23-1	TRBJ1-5	TGCGCCAGCAGACAGGGTCGCAATCAGCCCCAGCATTTT	CASRQGRNQPQHF
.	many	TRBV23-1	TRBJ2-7	TGCGCCAGCAGTCAATCGCCGCCACCGGCGGTGTACGAGCAGTACTTC	CASSQSPPPAVYEQYF
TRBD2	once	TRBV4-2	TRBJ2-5	TGTGCCAGCAGCCAAGAGGCTAGCGGGAGGGTGCAGACCCAGTACTTC	CASSQEASGRVQTQYF
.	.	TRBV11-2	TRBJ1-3	TGTGCCAGCAGCCGAAGGATACTCTCTGGAAACACCATATATTTT	CASSRRILSGNTIYF
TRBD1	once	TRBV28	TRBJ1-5	TGTGCCAGCGTTCGCCAGGGGGCCAATCAGCCCCAGCATTTT	CASVRQGANQPQHF
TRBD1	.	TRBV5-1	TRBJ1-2	TGCGCCAGCAGAAGGGACAGCTATGGCTACACCTTC	CASRRDSYGYTF
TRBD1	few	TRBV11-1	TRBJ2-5	TGTGCCAGCAGCCTGGGACAGCAAGAGACCCAGTACTTC	CASSLGQQETQYF
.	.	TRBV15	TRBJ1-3	TGTGCCACCAGCCAAGTGAAGCCGGGAAACACCATATATTTT	CATSQVKPGNTIYF
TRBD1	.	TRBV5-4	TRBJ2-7	TGTGCCAGCAGAACAGACAGGGGGAGCTCCTACGAGCAGTACTTC	CASRTDRGSSYEQYF
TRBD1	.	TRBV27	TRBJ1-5	TGTGCCAGCAGTTTCCTAGACAGGGGCAATCAGCCCCAGCATTTT	CASSFLDRGNQPQHF
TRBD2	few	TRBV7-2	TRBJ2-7	TGTGCCAGCAGCGGGAGAGGACTAGCGGGAGACTACGAGCAGTACTTC	CASSGRGLAGDYEQYF
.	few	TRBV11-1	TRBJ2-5	TGTGCCAGCAGCTTAAATCCAGGGGAGGGAGAGACCCAGTACTTC	CASSLNPGEGETQYF
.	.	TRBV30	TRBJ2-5	TGTGCCTGGAGACCAGGACCCCGAGGAGAGACCCAGTACTTC	CAWRPGPRGETQYF
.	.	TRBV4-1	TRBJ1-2	TGCGCCAGCAGCCAAGCCCAATGGACGGGACTAAGAGGGTATGGCTACACCTTC	CASSQAQWTGLRGYGYTF
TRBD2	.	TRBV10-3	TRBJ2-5	TGTGCCATCAGTGAGGGGTTAGCGGGACCACAAGAGACCCAGTACTTC	CAISEGLAGPQETQYF
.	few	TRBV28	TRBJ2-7	TGTGCCAGCAGCCTAAGGCGGTACGAGCAGTACTTC	CASSLRRYEQYF
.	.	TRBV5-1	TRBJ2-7	TGCGCCAGCCATGAGAGGACAGGAGGGACCTACGAGCAGTACTTC	CASHERTGGTYEQYF
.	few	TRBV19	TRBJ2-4	TGTGCCAGTACTCCGGTACTAGCCAAAAACATTCAGTACTTC	CASTPVLAKNIQYF
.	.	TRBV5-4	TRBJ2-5	TGTGCCAGCAGCTCCATAGTTACTCGCGGACAGAAAGAGACCCAGTACTTC	CASSSIVTRGQKETQYF
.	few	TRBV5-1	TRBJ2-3	TGCGCCAGCAGCGCTGGAGCTATATCTAGCACAGATACGCAGTATTTT	CASSAGAISSTDTQYF
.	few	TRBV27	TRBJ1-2	TGTGCCAGCAGTACCCAGGGTAATGGCTACACCTTC	CASSTQGNGYTF
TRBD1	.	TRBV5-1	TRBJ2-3	TGCGCCAGCAGCTTGGAAGGGACAGGGGGCGCCGATACGCAGTATTTT	CASSLEGTGGADTQYF
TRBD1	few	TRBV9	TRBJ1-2	TGTGCCAGCAGCGTAGCAGGGGGCCTTGGCTACACCTTC	CASSVAGGLGYTF
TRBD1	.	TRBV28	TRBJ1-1	TGTGCCAGCTCAGGGGGGCCCACTGAAGCTTTCTTT	CASSGGPTEAFF
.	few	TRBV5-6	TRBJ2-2	TGTGCCAGCAGCACTACAGGGCTTTGGACCGGGGAGCTGTTTTTT	CASSTTGLWTGELFF
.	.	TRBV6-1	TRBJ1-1	TGTGCCAGCAGTGACGCGGGGGTGACAACTGAAGCTTTCTTT	CASSDAGVTTEAFF
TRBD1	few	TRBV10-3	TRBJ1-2	TGTGCCATCACCCTGGGGACAGTGTCTTCCTATGGCTACACCTTC	CAITLGTVSSYGYTF
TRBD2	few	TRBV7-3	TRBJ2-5	TGTGCCAGCAGCTTCGCTAGCGGGGGAGGGGAGACCCAGTACTTC	CASSFASGGGETQYF
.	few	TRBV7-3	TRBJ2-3	TGTGCCAGCAGCTTAAGGCGAGGGGGTGGAGATACGCAGTATTTT	CASSLRRGGGDTQYF
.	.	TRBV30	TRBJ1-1	TGTGCCTGGAGTGCTCTTAGGGGCACTGAAGCTTTCTTT	CAWSALRGTEAFF
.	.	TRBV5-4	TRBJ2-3	TGTGCCAGCAGCTTGGGTAGCGCCCCGCGGACAGATACGCAGTATTTT	CASSLGSAPRTDTQYF
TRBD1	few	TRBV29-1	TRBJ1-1	TGCAGCGCCGCGGACAGGGCGAACACTGAAGCTTTCTTT	CSAADRANTEAFF
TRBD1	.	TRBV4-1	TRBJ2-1	TGCGCCAGCAGCCAAGGGACAGGGGTTCCGTCCTACAATGAGCAGTTCTTC	CASSQGTGVPSYNEQFF
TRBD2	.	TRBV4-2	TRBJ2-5	TGTGCCAGCAGCCAAACCGGGACTAGCGGGATGGTGGCCCAGTACTTC	CASSQTGTSGMVAQYF
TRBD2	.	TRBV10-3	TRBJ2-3	TGTGCCATCAGCCTACTAGCGGGGGGGCCCACAGATACGCAGTATTTT	CAISLLAGGPTDTQYF
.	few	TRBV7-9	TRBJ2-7	TGTGCCAGCAGCTTAGCGGGACAATCCTACGAGCAGTACTTC	CASSLAGQSYEQYF
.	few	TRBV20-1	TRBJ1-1	TGCAGTGCCCCAATTAACACTGAAGCTTTCTTT	CSAPINTEAFF
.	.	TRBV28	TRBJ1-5	TGTGCCAGCTACTCCGGGACACTAGGCAATCAGCCCCAGCATTTT	CASYSGTLGNQPQHF
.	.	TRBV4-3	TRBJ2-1	TGCGCCAGCAGAGGGAGATACAATGAGCAGTTCTTC	CASRGRYNEQFF
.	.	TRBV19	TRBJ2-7	TGTGCCAGTAGTTTGGTGGGGACGCGATGGGGCGAGCAGTACTTC	CASSLVGTRWGEQYF
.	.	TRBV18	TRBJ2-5	TGTGCCAGCTCACCGGAGGAGACCCAGTACTTC	CASSPEETQYF